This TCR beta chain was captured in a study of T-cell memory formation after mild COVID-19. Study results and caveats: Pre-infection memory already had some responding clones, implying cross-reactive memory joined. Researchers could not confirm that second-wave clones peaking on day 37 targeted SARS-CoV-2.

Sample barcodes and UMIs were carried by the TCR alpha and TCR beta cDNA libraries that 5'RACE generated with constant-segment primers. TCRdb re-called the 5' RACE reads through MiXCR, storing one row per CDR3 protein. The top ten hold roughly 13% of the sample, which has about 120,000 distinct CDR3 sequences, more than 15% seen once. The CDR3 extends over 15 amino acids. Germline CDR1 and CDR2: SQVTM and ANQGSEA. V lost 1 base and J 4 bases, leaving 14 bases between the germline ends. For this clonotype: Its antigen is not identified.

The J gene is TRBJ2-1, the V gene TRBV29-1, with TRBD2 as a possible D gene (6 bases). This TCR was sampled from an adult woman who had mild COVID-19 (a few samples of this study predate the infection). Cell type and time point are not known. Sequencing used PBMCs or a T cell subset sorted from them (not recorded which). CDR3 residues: CSVEVPRRGYNEQFF. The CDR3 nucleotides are TGCAGCGTTGAAGTTCCACGGCGGGGTTACAATGAGCAGTTCTTC.